Described below is a single T cell receptor beta chain sequence and its context. Which antigen it targets is not known. Base-call qualities are not available, and no considerably larger clone is one nucleotide away. The sample is drawn from a study of shared T cell receptors in the human thymus (dated by TCRdb to the early 2020s). Some background on the complete study: The study examined how self-reactive, shared T-cell receptor alpha chains are generated in the human thymus.

The receptor library was made with the immunoSEQ multiplex PCR assay. Entries here come from immuneACCESS through TCRdb and include only in-frame sequences with V and J called. Some clones fail to appear in such tables; in the studies checked, an unresolved V gene covers under half of the shortfall, and the cause of the remainder is unknown. Within this sample are roughly 500,000 clones, with 75% to 80% of them counted one time only. The top ten clones comprise about 0.012% of the sample. The germline V gene provides CDR1 SGHDN and CDR2 FVKESK. The CDR3 starts with the cysteine, ends with the phenylalanine, and has 20 residues. Solely the CDR3 DNA is kept, with 60 bases framed from the first base. Compared with germline, V lacks 0 bases and J lacks 5 bases; bases without a gene match: 16. These same data were also listed under a study on human thymus T cells. The second study's authors report: In Finland, the donors were immunologically healthy infants who were having open corrective cardiac surgery for congenital heart defects. The thymus tissue came from surgical resects taken out during corrective cardiac surgery. Usage of V and J gene segments appeared to be biased in both the thymic and the peripheral blood repertoires. Highly overlapping thymic TCR repertoires among unrelated individuals were reported in the related research. The study used roughly eight infant thymus samples plus four related peripheral blood samples to characterize TCR alpha and beta repertoires. The infant donors were 7 to 244 days old, and the cohort included five to seven males and a couple of females. After being mechanically released from the tissue, thymocytes were kept at -70 degrees C in pellets of about 10-32 million cells. A QIAsymphony instrument was used to extract genomic DNA from the frozen cell pellets. The immunoSEQ multiplex PCR assay was used to amplify the TCRB and TCRAD loci from a standardized amount of quality-controlled genomic DNA. The amplicons spanned the V(D)J region and were long enough to cover the CDR3 and allow V and J genes to be identified. Amplicon sequencing was performed on an Illumina platform through the commercial immunoSEQ service. Corrections for primer bias and sequencing errors followed previously described methods, while TCRAD and TCRB definitions were based on the IMGT database. immunoSEQ Analyzer 3.0 and VDJTools were used for repertoire analysis, which covered basic statistics, V/J segment usage, diversity estimates, rarefaction and pairwise overlap. Diversity was estimated with Chao1, ChaoE, Efron-Thisted, Shannon and inverse Simpson indices, and also on datasets down-sampled to the smallest sample. Repertoire overlap was determined by strict matching of CDR3 nucleotide sequence, V gene and J gene, and Jaccard-based multidimensional scaling clustering was applied. Thymus samples yielded on average around 800,000 unique TCRB clonotypes, compared with around 84,000 from blood samples.

This chain joins TRBV14 to TRBJ2-1, and 10 junction bases match TRBD2. The source is a boy under two years old with a congenital heart defect. Donor details come from another sample of the same person, matched by shared clones. The sequenced sample consisted of thymocytes. CDR3 region: CASSQDRAGEREGQDNEQFF. In nucleotides, the sequence is TGTGCCAGCAGCCAAGATAGGGCCGGAGAGCGGGAGGGCCAGGACAATGAGCAGTTCTTC.